The 17 T cell receptor beta chains below were found in one sample sequenced in a study of blood T cell repertoires in COVID-19. Clones were read by immunoSEQ multiplex PCR, and TCRdb kept only the in-frame ones, dropping some. This table has approximately 75,000 clones, under 80% appearing once. What was sequenced was peripheral blood. The receptor set was obtained from a human donor with acute or convalescent COVID-19. The donor label of this sample is uncertain.

The chain couples TRBV10-3 to TRBJ2-7, with TRBD2 as a possible D gene (5 bases). The CDR3 length is 13 residues. V was clipped by 10 bases and J by 3 bases, with 16 bases between them. Per the germline V gene, CDR1 is ENHRY and CDR2 is SYGVKD. CDR3 in amino acids: CATASDYHYEQYF. The CDR3 bases are TGTGCCACAGCATCTGACTACCACTACGAGCAGTACTTC.

This chain uses TRBV7-2 with TRBJ2-1; D possibly corresponds to TRBD1 (5 bases). The length of the CDR3 is 14 residues. The germline V gene encodes CDR1 SGHTA and CDR2 FQGNSA. The V and J ends lost 5 bases and 6 bases respectively, with 14 bases between them. The CDR3 region is CASSVLRGINEQFF. The CDR3 DNA reads TGTGCCAGCAGCGTGTTAAGGGGAATCAATGAGCAGTTCTTC. Looking up the rest from reference TRBV7-2 and TRBJ2-1 gives the full variable domain: GAGVSQSPSNKVTEKGKDVELRCDPISGHTALYWYRQSLGQGLEFLIYFQGNSAPDKSGLPSDRFSAERTGGSVSTLTIQRTQQEDSAVYLCASSVLRGINEQFFGPGTRLTVL.

V gene TRBV30 combines with J gene TRBJ1-3; D not certain. The V end lost 5 bases, the J end lost 3 bases, and 8 bases lay between the germline ends. Germline values: CDR1 GTSNPN, CDR2 SVGIG (reference sequence). The CDR3 has 12 residues. CDR3 DNA sequence: TGTGCCTGGGGCGGTTTTGGAAACACCATATATTTT. Translation: CAWGGFGNTIYF.

The chain couples TRBV28 to TRBJ2-1; 9 bases fit TRBD1. In germline, CDR1 is MDHEN, CDR2 SYDVKM. V gave up 7 bases and J gave up 5 bases; unmatched junction bases: 12. The CDR3 totals 16 residues. CDR3 DNA sequence: TGTGCCAGCACCCTGGCCGGGACAGGGCGAAACAATGAGCAGTTCTTC. Its translation is CASTLAGTGRNNEQFF.

J is TRBJ1-2 and V is TRBV5-6; the match to TRBD1 covers 9 bases. Losses at the gene ends were 2 bases for V and 8 bases for J; bases not matched to a gene: 10. CDR3 length: 15 amino acids. Germline V gene data show CDR1 as SGHDT and CDR2 as YYEEEE. CDR3 region: CASSFPGQGGYGYTF. CDR3 bases: TGTGCCAGCAGCTTCCCGGGACAGGGAGGGTACGGCTACACCTTC.

This chain uses TRBV5-4 with TRBJ1-5, with 7 bases matching TRBD1. The CDR3 is 14 amino acids. Germline V gives CDR1 SGHNT, CDR2 YYREEE (reference sequence). J was trimmed by 4 bases and V by 0 bases; bases with no gene match: 1. The CDR3 DNA follows: TGTGCCAGCAGCTTGGGGACAGGTAATCAGCCCCAGCATTTT. Translating it yields CASSLGTGNQPQHF.

The rearrangement joins TRBV4-2 to TRBJ2-2; 8 bases are a match to TRBD2. The CDR3 runs to 15 residues. With 2 bases clipped from V and 7 bases from J, the junction kept 6 bases outside the gene matches. Germline V lookup: CDR1 LGHNA, CDR2 YNFKEQ. In DNA form, the CDR3 reads TGTGCCAGCAGCCAAACCGGGGGGGGCTTCGGGGAGCTGTTTTTT. Amino acid sequence: CASSQTGGGFGELFF.

This rearrangement joins TRBV6-5 to TRBJ2-7; 7 bases map to TRBD1. Germline values: CDR1 MNHEY, CDR2 SVGAGI. The CDR3 length is 15 residues. Trimming cost V 5 bases and J 0 bases; bases outside gene matches: 7. CDR3 DNA sequence: TGTGCCAGCAGTCTAAAGACAGGGTTCTCCTACGAGCAGTACTTC. Its protein product is CASSLKTGFSYEQYF.

This chain links TRBV7-8 with TRBJ2-5, with 8 bases aligning to TRBD2. The CDR3 extends over 16 amino acids. V gave up 2 bases and J gave up 5 bases; unmatched junction bases: 10. The germline gives CDR1 SGHVS, CDR2 FQNEAQ. The DNA for the CDR3 is TGTGCCAGCAGCTTAAAACGGGGGGGCGAATGGGAGACCCAGTACTTC. Translating it yields CASSLKRGGEWETQYF. Together with reference TRBV7-8 and TRBJ2-5, the CDR3 gives the full variable domain: GAGVSQSPRYKVAKRGQDVALRCDPISGHVSLFWYQQALGQGPEFLTYFQNEAQLDKSGLPSDRFFAERPEGSVSTLKIQRTQQEDSAVYLCASSLKRGGEWETQYFGPGTRLLVL.

The chain couples TRBV6-2 or TRBV6-3 to TRBJ1-1, with a tentative D call TRBD1 (5 bases). V was cut by 6 bases and J by 1 base, with 15 bases left in between. The CDR3 is 15 residues long. CDR1 and CDR2 from the germline V gene are MNHEY and SVGEGT. CDR3 bases: TGTGCCAGCAGCGCTTGGGGGGTGAGGAACACTGAAGCTTTCTTT. The encoded protein is CASSAWGVRNTEAFF.

This clone was seen only once. The chain recombines TRBV7-6 with TRBJ2-3, with TRBD2 matching 10 bases. The germline V gene has CDR1 SGHVS and CDR2 FNYEAQ. This CDR3 contains 16 residues. The J segment lost 2 bases and the V segment lost 5 bases, leaving 7 bases of the junction unmatched. This CDR3 reads CASSDPSGGPTDTQYF. The CDR3 bases are TGTGCCAGCAGCGATCCTAGCGGGGGCCCCACAGATACGCAGTATTTT.

This clone is a singleton in its sample. The V call is TRBV4-1, the J call TRBJ1-5, with D possibly being TRBD1 (5 bases). This CDR3 region has 15 residues. CDR1 is MGHRA, CDR2 YSYEKL, per germline. V shed 4 bases and J shed 2 bases, with 12 bases lying between them. The CDR3 protein is CASSRSPRGNQPQHF. The CDR3 bases are TGCGCCAGCAGCCGATCCCCCAGGGGCAATCAGCCCCAGCATTTT.

The chain employs TRBV7-3 and TRBJ2-3; 9 positions match TRBD2. The junction had 8 bases not matched to a gene; V was cut back by 11 bases and J by 2 bases. The CDR3 is 14 residues long. The V gene's germline CDR1 is SGHTA and CDR2 FQGTGA. In nucleotides, the CDR3 is TGTGCCTCGTCCCTAGCGGGACACACAGATACGCAGTATTTT. It translates to CASSLAGHTDTQYF.

V gene TRBV5-1 combines with J gene TRBJ1-2; 9 bases agree with TRBD1. With V trimmed by 4 bases and J by 8 bases, 6 bases remained unmatched. The CDR3 consists of 13 residues. Germline CDR1 reads SGHRS; CDR2 reads YFSETQ. CDR3 amino acids: CASSNTGGAGYTF. CDR3 nucleotides: TGCGCCAGCAGCAACACAGGGGGCGCGGGCTACACCTTC.

The CDR3 is CASSLESQRSYEQYF. In DNA, the CDR3 is TGTGCCAGCAGCTTAGAGAGTCAACGCTCCTACGAGCAGTACTTC. The chain joins TRBV7-8 to TRBJ2-7, with no clear D. Germline CDR1 is SGHVS and CDR2 is FQNEAQ. V was trimmed by 1 base and J by 0 bases, leaving 10 bases between them. CDR3 size: 15 residues. The whole variable domain, filled in from reference TRBV7-8 and TRBJ2-7, reads GAGVSQSPRYKVAKRGQDVALRCDPISGHVSLFWYQQALGQGPEFLTYFQNEAQLDKSGLPSDRFFAERPEGSVSTLKIQRTQQEDSAVYLCASSLESQRSYEQYFGPGTRLTVT.

This clone was observed a single time. The rearrangement joins TRBV6-6 to TRBJ2-2, with TRBD1 matching over 7 bases. Losses at the gene ends were 2 bases for V and 3 bases for J; bases not matched to a gene: 6. The CDR3 spans 16 residues. Germline CDR1 and CDR2: MNHNY and SVGAGI (reference sequence). The CDR3 is CASSYRTGAYTGELFF. CDR3 bases: TGTGCCAGCAGTTACCGAACAGGGGCCTACACCGGGGAGCTGTTTTTT.

V gene TRBV10-3 combines with J gene TRBJ2-6; TRBD1 agrees at 7 bases. V was clipped by 6 bases and J by 0 bases; unmatched bases: 8. Germline CDR1 ENHRY, CDR2 SYGVKD. This CDR3 is built from 17 residues. This chain's CDR3 is CAIRQDRVASGANVLTF. In DNA form, the CDR3 reads TGTGCCATCAGGCAAGACAGGGTGGCCTCTGGGGCCAACGTCCTGACTTTC.